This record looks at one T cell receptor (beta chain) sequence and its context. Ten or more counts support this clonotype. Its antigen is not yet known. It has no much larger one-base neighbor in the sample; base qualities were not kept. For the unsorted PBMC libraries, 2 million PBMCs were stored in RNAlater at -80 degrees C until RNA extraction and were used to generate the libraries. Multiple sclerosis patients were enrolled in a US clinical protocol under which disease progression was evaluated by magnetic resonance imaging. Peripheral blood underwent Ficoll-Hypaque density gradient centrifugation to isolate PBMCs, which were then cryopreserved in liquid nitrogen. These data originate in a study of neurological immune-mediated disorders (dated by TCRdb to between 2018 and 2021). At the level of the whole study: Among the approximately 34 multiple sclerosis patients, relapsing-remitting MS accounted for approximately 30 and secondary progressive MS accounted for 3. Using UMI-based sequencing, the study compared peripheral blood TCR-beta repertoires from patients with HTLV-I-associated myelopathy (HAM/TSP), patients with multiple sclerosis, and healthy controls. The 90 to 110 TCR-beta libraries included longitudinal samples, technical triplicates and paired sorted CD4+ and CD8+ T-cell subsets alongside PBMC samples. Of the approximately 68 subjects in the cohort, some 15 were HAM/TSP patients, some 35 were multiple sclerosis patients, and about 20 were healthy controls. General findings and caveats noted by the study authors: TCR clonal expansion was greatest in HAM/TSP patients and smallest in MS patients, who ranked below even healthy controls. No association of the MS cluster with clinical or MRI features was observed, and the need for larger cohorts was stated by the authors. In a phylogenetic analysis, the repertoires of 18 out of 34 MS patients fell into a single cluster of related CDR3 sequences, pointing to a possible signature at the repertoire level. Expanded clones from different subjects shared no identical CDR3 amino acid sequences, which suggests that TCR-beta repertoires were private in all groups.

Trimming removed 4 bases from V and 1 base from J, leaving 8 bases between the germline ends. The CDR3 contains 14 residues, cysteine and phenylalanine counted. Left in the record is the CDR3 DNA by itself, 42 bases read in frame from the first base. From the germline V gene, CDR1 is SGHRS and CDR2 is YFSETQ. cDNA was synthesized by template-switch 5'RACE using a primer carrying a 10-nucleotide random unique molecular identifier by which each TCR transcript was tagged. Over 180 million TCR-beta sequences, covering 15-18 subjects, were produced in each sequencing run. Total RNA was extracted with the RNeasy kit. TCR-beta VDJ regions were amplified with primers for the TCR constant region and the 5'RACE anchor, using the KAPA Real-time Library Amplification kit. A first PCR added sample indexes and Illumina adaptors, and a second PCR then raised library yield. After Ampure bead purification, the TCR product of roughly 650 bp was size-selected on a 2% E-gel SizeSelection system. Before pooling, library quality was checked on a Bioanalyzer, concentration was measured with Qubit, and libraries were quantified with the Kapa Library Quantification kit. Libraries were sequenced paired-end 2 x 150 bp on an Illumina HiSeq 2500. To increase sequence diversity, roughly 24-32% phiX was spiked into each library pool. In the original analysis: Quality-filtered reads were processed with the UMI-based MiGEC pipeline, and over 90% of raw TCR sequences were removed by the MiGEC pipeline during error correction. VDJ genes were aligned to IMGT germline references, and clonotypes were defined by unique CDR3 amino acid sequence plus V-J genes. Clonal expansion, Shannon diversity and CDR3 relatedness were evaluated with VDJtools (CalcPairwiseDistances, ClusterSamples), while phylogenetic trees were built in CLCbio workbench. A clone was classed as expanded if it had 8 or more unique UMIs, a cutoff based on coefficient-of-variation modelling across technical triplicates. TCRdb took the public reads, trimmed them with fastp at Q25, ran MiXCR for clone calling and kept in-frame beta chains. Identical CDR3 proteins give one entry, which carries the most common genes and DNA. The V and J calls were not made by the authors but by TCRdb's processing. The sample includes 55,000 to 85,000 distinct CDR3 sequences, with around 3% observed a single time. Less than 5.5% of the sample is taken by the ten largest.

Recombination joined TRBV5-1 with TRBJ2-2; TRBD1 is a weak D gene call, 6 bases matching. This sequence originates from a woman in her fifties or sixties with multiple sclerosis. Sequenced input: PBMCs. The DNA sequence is TGCGCCAGCAGCGGGACATTGAACACCGGGGAGCTGTTTTTT. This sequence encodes CASSGTLNTGELFF.